The T cell receptor beta chain under discussion was sequenced for a study of cytomegalovirus exposure and HLA in healthy donors. Study outcomes and limitations: Association of a missense DCLRE1C variant with TCR beta V- and J-gene trimming was reported in a later analysis. In a later analysis, productive TCRs from donors in an Asian-associated ancestry cluster reportedly carried fewer N-insertions than the cohort mean.

In the PCR, 60 Vbeta and 13 Jbeta primers were used. Sequenced by immunoSEQ multiplex PCR; TCRdb stores in-frame clones only, minus some. This sample's table has 55,000 to 75,000 clones. The V end lost 0 bases, the J end lost 0 bases, and 13 bases lay between the germline ends. This CDR3 has 17 residues. Germline V lookup: CDR1 SGHNT, CDR2 YYREEE (reference sequence). On this clone: Its antigen is unidentified.

This rearrangement joins TRBV5-4 to TRBJ2-1; D remains unclear. Sequenced sample: PBMCs. This receptor was obtained from a male donor in good health and CMV-seronegative. CDR3 in amino acids: CASSLGSSLSSYNEQFF. The CDR3 region has the DNA TGTGCCAGCAGCTTGGGTAGTAGCTTAAGCTCCTACAATGAGCAGTTCTTC.